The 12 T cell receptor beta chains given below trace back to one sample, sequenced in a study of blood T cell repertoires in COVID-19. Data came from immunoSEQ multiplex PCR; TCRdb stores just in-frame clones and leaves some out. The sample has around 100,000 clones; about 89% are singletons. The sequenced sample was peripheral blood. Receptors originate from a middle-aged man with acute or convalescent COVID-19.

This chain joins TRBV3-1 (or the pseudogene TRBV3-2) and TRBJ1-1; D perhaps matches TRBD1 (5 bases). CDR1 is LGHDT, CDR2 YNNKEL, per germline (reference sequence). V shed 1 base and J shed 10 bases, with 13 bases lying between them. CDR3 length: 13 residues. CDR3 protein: CASSQGAGYRAFF. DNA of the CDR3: TGTGCCAGCAGCCAAGGGGCAGGGTATAGAGCTTTCTTT.

In DNA form, the CDR3 reads TGTGCCAGCAGTGACAAGGGGCCTGATGGCTACACCTTC. This translates into CASSDKGPDGYTF. V and J are TRBV2 and TRBJ1-2; D may be TRBD1 (5 bases). Trimming took 3 bases from V and 6 from J, leaving 11 bases between them. Germline V gene sequence: CDR1 SNHLY, CDR2 FYNNEI. This CDR3 has 13 residues.

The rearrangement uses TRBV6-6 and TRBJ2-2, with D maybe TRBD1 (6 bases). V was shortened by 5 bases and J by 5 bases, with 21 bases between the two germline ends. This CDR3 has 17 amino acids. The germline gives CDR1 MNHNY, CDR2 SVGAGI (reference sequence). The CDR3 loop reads CASSPKEQGILTGELFF. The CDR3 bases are TGTGCCAGCAGTCCGAAAGAACAGGGAATTCTTACCGGGGAGCTGTTTTTT.

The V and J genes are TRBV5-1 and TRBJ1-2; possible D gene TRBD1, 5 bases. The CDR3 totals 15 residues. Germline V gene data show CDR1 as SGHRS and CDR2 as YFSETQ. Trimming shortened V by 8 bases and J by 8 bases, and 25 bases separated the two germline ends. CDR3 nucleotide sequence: TGCGCCAGTTTTCCCGTCCCTGACAGTCACGGCGGCTACACCTTC. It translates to CASFPVPDSHGGYTF.

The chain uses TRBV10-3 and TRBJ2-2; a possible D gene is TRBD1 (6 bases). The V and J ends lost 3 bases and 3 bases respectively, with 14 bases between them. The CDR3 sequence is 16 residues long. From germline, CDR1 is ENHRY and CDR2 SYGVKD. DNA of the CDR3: TGTGCCATCAGTGACCCCCACAGGGCGGACACCGGGGAGCTGTTTTTT. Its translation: CAISDPHRADTGELFF.

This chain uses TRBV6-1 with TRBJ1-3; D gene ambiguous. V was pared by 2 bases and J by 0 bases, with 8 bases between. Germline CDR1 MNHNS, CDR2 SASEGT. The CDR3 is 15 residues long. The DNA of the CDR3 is TGTGCCAGCAGTGAAATTAGTCGCTCTGGAAACACCATATATTTT. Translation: CASSEISRSGNTIYF.

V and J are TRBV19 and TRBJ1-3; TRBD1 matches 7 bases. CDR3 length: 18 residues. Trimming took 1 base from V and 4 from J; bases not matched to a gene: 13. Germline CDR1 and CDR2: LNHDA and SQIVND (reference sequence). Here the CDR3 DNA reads TGTGCCAGTAGTATAGGAGGGACAGCCTTCGCCGGGGGAAACACCATATATTTT. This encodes CASSIGGTAFAGGNTIYF.

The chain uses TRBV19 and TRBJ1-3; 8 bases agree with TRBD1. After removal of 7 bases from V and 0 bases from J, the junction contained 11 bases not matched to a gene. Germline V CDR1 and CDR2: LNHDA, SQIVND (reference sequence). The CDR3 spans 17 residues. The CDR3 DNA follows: TGTGCCAGTAATGACAGGGGAACGACCTACTCTGGAAACACCATATATTTT. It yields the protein CASNDRGTTYSGNTIYF. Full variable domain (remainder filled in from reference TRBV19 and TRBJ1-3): DGGITQSPKYLFRKEGQNVTLSCEQNLNHDAMYWYRQDPGQGLRLIYYSQIVNDFQKGDIAEGYSVSREKKESFPLTVTSAQKNPTAFYLCASNDRGTTYSGNTIYFGEGSWLTVV.

The CDR3 here is CASSERQVSSGANVLTF. DNA for the CDR3: TGTGCCAGCAGCGAAAGACAGGTATCCTCTGGGGCCAACGTCCTGACTTTC. The chain carries TRBV7-2 and TRBJ2-6; a possible D gene is TRBD1 (6 bases). Germline V gene lookup returns CDR1 SGHTA and CDR2 FQGNSA. CDR3 length equals 17 residues. With 5 bases removed from V and 0 bases from J, the gap between germline ends came to 14 bases.

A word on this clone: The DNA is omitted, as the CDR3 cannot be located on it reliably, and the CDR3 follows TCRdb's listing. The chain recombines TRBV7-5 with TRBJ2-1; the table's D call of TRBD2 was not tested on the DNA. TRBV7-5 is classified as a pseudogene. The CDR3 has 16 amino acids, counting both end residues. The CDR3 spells CARSPVAGGSYNEQFF.

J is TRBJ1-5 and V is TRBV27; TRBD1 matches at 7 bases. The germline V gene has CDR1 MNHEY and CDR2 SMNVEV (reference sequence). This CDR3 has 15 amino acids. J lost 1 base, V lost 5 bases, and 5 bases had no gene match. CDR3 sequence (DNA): TGTGCCAGCAGTGCGTGGGACAGAAGCAATCAGCCCCAGCATTTT. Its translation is CASSAWDRSNQPQHF.

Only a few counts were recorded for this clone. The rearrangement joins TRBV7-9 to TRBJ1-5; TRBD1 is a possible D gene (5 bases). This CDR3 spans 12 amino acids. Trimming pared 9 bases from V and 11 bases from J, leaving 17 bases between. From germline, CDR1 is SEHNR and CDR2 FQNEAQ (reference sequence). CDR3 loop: CARGKGCRAQHF. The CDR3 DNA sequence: TGTGCCAGGGGGAAGGGGTGCAGGGCCCAGCATTTT.